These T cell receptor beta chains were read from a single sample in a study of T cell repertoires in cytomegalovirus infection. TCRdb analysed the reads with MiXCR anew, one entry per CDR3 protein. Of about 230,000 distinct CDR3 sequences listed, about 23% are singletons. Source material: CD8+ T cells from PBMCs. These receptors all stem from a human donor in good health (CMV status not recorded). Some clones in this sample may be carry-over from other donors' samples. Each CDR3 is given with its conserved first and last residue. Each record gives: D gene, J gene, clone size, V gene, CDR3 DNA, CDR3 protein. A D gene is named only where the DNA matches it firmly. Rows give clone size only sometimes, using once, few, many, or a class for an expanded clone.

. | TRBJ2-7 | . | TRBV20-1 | TGCAGTGCTAGAGGACAGCAGCCGAGCTACGAGCAGTACTTC | CSARGQQPSYEQYF
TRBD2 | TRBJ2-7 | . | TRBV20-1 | TGCAGTGCTAGAGAGGGAGCGGGGGACTACGAGCAGTACTTC | CSAREGAGDYEQYF
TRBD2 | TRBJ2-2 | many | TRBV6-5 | TGTGCCAGCAGTTACTACCGACTAGCGGGGGACCTCCGATGGACCGGGGAGCTGTTTTTT | CASSYYRLAGDLRWTGELFF
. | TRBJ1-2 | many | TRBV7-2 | TGTGCCAGCAGCTTTTGGGAGTTAAAGGGGGGCTACACCTTC | CASSFWELKGGYTF
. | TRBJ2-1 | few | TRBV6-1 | TGTGCCAGCGCCCCAACAACCTCTGGTGAGCAGTTCTTC | CASAPTTSGEQFF
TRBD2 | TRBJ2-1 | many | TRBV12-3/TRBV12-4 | TGTGCCAGCAGGACTAGCGGGGGGGCCAATGAGCAGTTCTTC | CASRTSGGANEQFF
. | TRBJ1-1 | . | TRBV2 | TGTGCCAGCAGTGAAGGGGCAGACCTTATTGAAGCTTTCTTT | CASSEGADLIEAFF
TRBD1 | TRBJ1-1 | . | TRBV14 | TGTGCCAGCAGCCCCAGACAGGGGAGAAGGGTTGACACTGAAGCTTTCTTT | CASSPRQGRRVDTEAFF
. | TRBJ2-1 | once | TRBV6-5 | TGTGCCAGCAGTTACTCGACGGCAGGAGGTGAGCAGTTCTTC | CASSYSTAGGEQFF
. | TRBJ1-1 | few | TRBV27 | TGTGCCAGCAGTTTAAAGGTGAACACTGAAGCTTTCTTT | CASSLKVNTEAFF
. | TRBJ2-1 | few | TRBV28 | TGTGCCAGCACCAGGATGGATGAGCAGTTCTTC | CASTRMDEQFF
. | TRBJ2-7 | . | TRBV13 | TGTGCCAGCAGCTTAGGCCTCCAGGAGATCGACGAGCAGTACTTC | CASSLGLQEIDEQYF
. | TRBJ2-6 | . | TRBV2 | TGTGCCAGACGTAAACTGATCTCTGGGGCCAACGTCCTGACTTTC | CARRKLISGANVLTF
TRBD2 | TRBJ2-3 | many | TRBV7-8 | TGTGCCAGCAGCTTAGCGGGCGGGGGGTCATCAGATACGCAGTATTTT | CASSLAGGGSSDTQYF
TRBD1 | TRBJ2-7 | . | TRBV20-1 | TGCAGTGCTAGAGCTCGACAGGGCGGCTACGAGCAGTACTTC | CSARARQGGYEQYF